Shown below are 28 T cell receptor beta chains from a single sample sequenced in a study of graft-versus-host responses after intestinal transplantation. Sequencing was performed with immunoSEQ multiplex PCR; in TCRdb, only in-frame clones are kept and a portion is missing. The sample contains over 100,000 clones, 85% to 95% of which appear only once. Their cognate antigens are unknown. The material sequenced was unstimulated CD8+ T cells sorted from spleen or lymph node cells, taken before transplant. The source of these receptors is a human donor who was the organ donor for an intestinal transplant.

CDR3 sequence (DNA): TGTGCCAGCAGCCCCATATCCACCGGGACTAGCTACGGTGAGCAGTTCTTC. As protein: CASSPISTGTSYGEQFF. This chain connects TRBV9 to TRBJ2-1, with 9 bases matching TRBD2. The CDR3 is 17 amino acids. Germline-derived CDR1 and CDR2 are SGDLS and YYNGEE. J gave up 9 bases and V 4 bases, and 17 bases lay outside the gene matches.

This chain joins TRBV6-1 and TRBJ2-1; possible D gene TRBD2, 6 bases. Germline CDR1 reads MNHNS; CDR2 reads SASEGT. The CDR3 is 15 residues long. Trimming cost V 10 bases and J 7 bases, with 23 bases left between them. The DNA for the CDR3 is TGTGCCACCTGTCTTCGGTCGACTAGTTGTAATGAGCAGTTCTTC. Protein sequence: CATCLRSTSCNEQFF.

The chain recombines TRBV19 with TRBJ2-1, with unresolved D. This CDR3 contains 11 residues. Germline lookup yields CDR1 LNHDA and CDR2 SQIVND (reference sequence). Trimming shortened V by 1 base and J by 9 bases, and 4 bases separated the two germline ends. CDR3 nucleotides: TGTGCCAGTAGTATAGTGGCTGAGCAGTTCTTC. This gives the protein CASSIVAEQFF. Combining the CDR3 with reference TRBV19 and TRBJ2-1 gives the whole variable domain DGGITQSPKYLFRKEGQNVTLSCEQNLNHDAMYWYRQDPGQGLRLIYYSQIVNDFQKGDIAEGYSVSREKKESFPLTVTSAQKNPTAFYLCASSIVAEQFFGPGTRLTVL.

This chain connects TRBV27 to TRBJ2-7; no reliable D call. CDR1 MNHEY and CDR2 SMNVEV come from the germline V gene (reference sequence). The CDR3 is 14 residues long. The germline V and J ends were trimmed by 0 bases and 0 bases, with 6 bases remaining between them. The CDR3 bases are TGTGCCAGCAGTTTATCAAAAGGCTCCTACGAGCAGTACTTC. The encoded protein is CASSLSKGSYEQYF.

The rearrangement joins TRBV19 to TRBJ1-5; the D gene is possibly TRBD1 (6 bases). Between the trimmed V and J ends, which lost 1 base and 0 bases, there was a span of 10 bases. Per germline, CDR1 LNHDA and CDR2 SQIVND (reference sequence). This CDR3 has 16 residues. The CDR3 coding sequence is TGTGCCAGTAGTATAGTGGGACACCGTAGCAATCAGCCCCAGCATTTT. Residues: CASSIVGHRSNQPQHF.

This clone was counted a few times. CDR3 bases: TGTGCCAGCAGTTACTCGGGGGGTGAAGCTTTCTTT. It specifies CASSYSGGEAFF. The chain is built from TRBV6-6 and TRBJ1-1, with a tentative D call TRBD1 (5 bases). V lost 0 bases to trimming and J lost 7 bases, with 6 bases between them. Per the germline V gene, CDR1 is MNHNY and CDR2 is SVGAGI (reference sequence). This CDR3 spans 12 amino acids.

The V and J genes are TRBV5-1 and TRBJ2-3; the match to TRBD1 covers 11 bases. V lost 4 bases and J lost 2; bases outside the gene matches: 3. CDR3 length equals 15 residues. The germline gives CDR1 SGHRS, CDR2 YFSETQ. The DNA of the CDR3 is TGCGCCAGCAGCGTTGGACAGGGGGCCACAGATACGCAGTATTTT. It specifies CASSVGQGATDTQYF.

The CDR3 protein is CASSQDDWEDEQYF. DNA of the CDR3: TGTGCCAGCAGCCAAGATGATTGGGAAGACGAGCAGTACTTC. The V gene is TRBV4-2, the J gene TRBJ2-7; D is undetermined. The CDR3 covers 14 residues. CDR1 LGHNA and CDR2 YNFKEQ come from the germline V gene. Deletions cut 0 bases from V and 5 bases from J, with 11 bases between.

V is TRBV2 and J is TRBJ1-1; TRBD1 might be the D (5 bases). V lost 4 bases and J lost 5, with 11 bases in between. Germline CDR1 SNHLY, CDR2 FYNNEI. This CDR3 is built from 13 residues. The CDR3 sequence is CASSVGGDTEAFF. The CDR3 DNA reads TGTGCCAGCAGTGTGGGGGGGGATACTGAAGCTTTCTTT.

The chain employs TRBV30 and TRBJ1-1; TRBD1 is a possible D gene (6 bases). CDR1 is GTSNPN, CDR2 SVGIG, per germline (reference sequence). The CDR3 sequence is 13 residues long. The ends were cut back, 0 bases at V and 5 bases at J, with 10 bases in the middle. DNA for the CDR3: TGTGCCTGGAGTGTGGGGGGCCGGACTGAAGCTTTCTTT. Amino acid sequence: CAWSVGGRTEAFF.

V is TRBV9 and J is TRBJ2-7; possible D gene TRBD2, 6 bases. Between the trimmed V and J ends, which lost 4 bases and 4 bases, there was a span of 15 bases. In germline, CDR1 is SGDLS, CDR2 YYNGEE. CDR3 length: 14 amino acids. CDR3 region: CASSPGLPFYEQYF. The DNA of the CDR3 is TGTGCCAGCAGCCCGGGACTCCCCTTTTACGAGCAGTACTTC. The full variable domain, with the rest looked up from reference TRBV9 and TRBJ2-7, is DSGVTQTPKHLITATGQRVTLRCSPRSGDLSVYWYQQSLDQGLQFLIQYYNGEERAKGNILERFSAQQFPDLHSELNLSSLELGDSALYFCASSPGLPFYEQYFGPGTRLTVT.

The rearrangement uses TRBV4-1 and TRBJ1-2; a weak D match, TRBD1 (5 bases). The V gene lost 1 base and the J gene lost 0 bases, with 9 bases spanning the gap. The CDR3 loop spans 15 amino acids. CDR1 is MGHRA and CDR2 is YSYEKL in the germline V gene. The chain's CDR3 is CASSQGTTANYGYTF. CDR3 DNA sequence: TGCGCCAGCAGCCAAGGTACGACAGCTAACTATGGCTACACCTTC.

To note about this clone: The sample holds other DNA sequences that translate to the same CDR3. The chain combines TRBV30 with TRBJ1-1; no clear D gene. This CDR3 contains 12 residues. V shed 4 bases and J shed 0 bases, with 6 bases lying between them. Germline V gene data show CDR1 as GTSNPN and CDR2 as SVGIG (reference sequence). CDR3 residues: CAWTGLNTEAFF. The CDR3 DNA sequence: TGTGCCTGGACAGGTCTGAACACTGAAGCTTTCTTT. The full variable domain, in which reference TRBV30 and TRBJ1-1 provide the parts outside the CDR3, is SQTIHQWPATLVQPVGSPLSLECTVEGTSNPNLYWYRQAAGRGLQLLFYSVGIGQISSEVPQNLSASRPQDRQFILSSKKLLLSDSGFYLCAWTGLNTEAFFGQGTRLTVV.

The chain carries TRBV5-1 and TRBJ1-1, with unresolved D. Trimming took 1 base from V and 1 from J, leaving 8 bases between them. Per the germline V gene, CDR1 is SGHRS and CDR2 is YFSETQ. The CDR3 consists of 14 residues. CDR3 in amino acids: CASSLTGRNTEAFF. CDR3 sequence (DNA): TGCGCCAGCAGCTTGACGGGTCGGAACACTGAAGCTTTCTTT. The full variable domain, its missing parts supplied by reference TRBV5-1 and TRBJ1-1, is KAGVTQTPRYLIKTRGQQVTLSCSPISGHRSVSWYQQTPGQGLQFLFEYFSETQRNKGNFPGRFSGRQFSNSRSEMNVSTLELGDSALYLCASSLTGRNTEAFFGQGTRLTVV.

CDR3 residues: CASSWDRTNTEAFF. CDR3 nucleotide sequence: TGTGCCAGCAGTTGGGACAGGACGAACACTGAAGCTTTCTTT. V gene TRBV27 combines with J gene TRBJ1-1, with 8 bases aligning to TRBD1. The germline gives CDR1 MNHEY, CDR2 SMNVEV (reference sequence). The CDR3 runs to 14 residues. The V segment lost 4 bases and the J segment 1 base; nucleotides outside the gene matches: 2.

This sequence joins TRBV7-2 and TRBJ2-2; tentatively, D is TRBD1 (5 bases). CDR3 length: 18 residues. Germline loops: CDR1 SGHTA, CDR2 FQGNSA. Trimming cost V 5 bases and J 2 bases, with 21 bases left between them. CDR3 amino acids: CASSLRRTTNFNTGELFF. The CDR3 DNA follows: TGTGCCAGCAGCCTCCGTCGGACAACCAATTTTAACACCGGGGAGCTGTTTTTT.

This clone showed up just once. The chain couples TRBV4-3 to TRBJ2-7, with a tentative D call TRBD2 (6 bases). Trimming took 0 bases from V and 1 from J, leaving 13 bases between them. Looked up from germline, CDR1 is LGHNA and CDR2 is YSLEER. The CDR3 is 16 residues long. The CDR3 DNA follows: TGCGCCAGCAGCCAAGATCGCGCTAGCGCTTCCTACGAGCAGTACTTC. As protein: CASSQDRASASYEQYF.

V is TRBV6-1 and J is TRBJ1-2; D is undetermined. The CDR3 has 13 residues. V was shortened by 10 bases and J by 7 bases, with 19 bases between the two germline ends. CDR1 and CDR2 (germline): MNHNS, SASEGT. The CDR3 here is CATSTTVLGGYTF. CDR3 bases: TGTGCCACCTCTACCACGGTGCTCGGTGGCTACACCTTC.

The V call is TRBV5-8, the J call TRBJ1-1; no clear D gene. Germline V gives CDR1 SGHTS, CDR2 YDEGEE. The CDR3 runs to 13 residues. Trimming took 4 bases from V and 2 from J, leaving 9 bases between them. The CDR3 sequence: CASSLTANTEAFF. For the CDR3, the DNA is TGTGCCAGCAGCCTGACGGCCAACACTGAAGCTTTCTTT. Filled out from reference TRBV5-8 and TRBJ1-1, the complete variable domain reads EAGVTQSPTHLIKTRGQQATLRCSPISGHTSVYWYQQALGLGLQFLLWYDEGEERNRGNFPPRFSGRQFPNYSSELNVNALELEDSALYLCASSLTANTEAFFGQGTRLTVV.

The chain is built from TRBV2 and TRBJ2-2, with no clear D. Germline V gene sequence: CDR1 SNHLY, CDR2 FYNNEI. Trimming left V 8 bases short and J 6 bases short, with 10 bases between. The CDR3 has 12 amino acids. The CDR3 nucleotides read TGTGCCAGCCGCGAACCCCCCGGGGAGCTGTTTTTT. Amino acids: CASREPPGELFF.

The chain couples TRBV29-1 to TRBJ2-2, with a weak D call TRBD1 (6 bases). CDR3 size: 18 residues. V was shortened by 6 bases and J by 4 bases, with 27 bases between the two germline ends. Germline V lookup: CDR1 SQVTM, CDR2 ANQGSEA. The CDR3 is CSVNQKRSGTSRTGELFF. For the CDR3, the DNA is TGCAGCGTCAACCAAAAACGATCCGGGACATCCCGCACCGGGGAGCTGTTTTTT.

V gene TRBV4-1 combines with J gene TRBJ1-1, with a weak D call TRBD1 (5 bases). V shed 1 base and J shed 4 bases, with 13 bases lying between them. From germline, CDR1 is MGHRA and CDR2 YSYEKL. CDR3 length equals 15 residues. The CDR3 sequence: CASSQGVGAGTEAFF. CDR3 sequence (DNA): TGCGCCAGCAGCCAAGGGGTAGGGGCGGGCACTGAAGCTTTCTTT.

This rearrangement joins TRBV27 to TRBJ2-2, with D possibly TRBD1 on 6 matching bases. The CDR3 has 14 amino acids. Trimming stripped 2 bases from V and 3 bases from J, with 7 bases between. Germline assignment: CDR1 MNHEY and CDR2 SMNVEV (reference sequence). In DNA form, the CDR3 reads TGTGCCAGCAGTTTACCAGGGGACACCGGGGAGCTGTTTTTT. Translated: CASSLPGDTGELFF.

The J gene is TRBJ2-7, the V gene TRBV4-2; TRBD2 matches at 7 bases. The CDR3 runs 15 residues. The junction had 3 bases not matched to a gene; V was cut back by 0 bases and J by 1 base. The germline CDR1 and CDR2 sequences are LGHNA and YNFKEQ. This CDR3 is CASSQEASGSYEQYF. CDR3 nucleotide sequence: TGTGCCAGCAGCCAAGAGGCTAGCGGATCCTACGAGCAGTACTTC.

This clone was picked up a small number of times. The chain couples TRBV28 to TRBJ1-1, with TRBD1 matching over 9 bases. The J segment lost 0 bases and the V segment lost 2 bases, leaving 7 bases of the junction unmatched. CDR3 length equals 17 residues. The germline V gene encodes CDR1 MDHEN and CDR2 SYDVKM. The CDR3 region is CASSLGTGRILNTEAFF. CDR3 DNA: TGTGCCAGCAGTTTAGGGACAGGGCGGATACTGAACACTGAAGCTTTCTTT.

The chain links TRBV14 to TRBJ2-7, with 8 nucleotides matching TRBD1. V gave up 0 bases and J gave up 5 bases; unmatched junction bases: 6. The CDR3 extends over 15 amino acids. Germline V lookup: CDR1 SGHDN, CDR2 FVKESK. CDR3: CASSQDLDRDHEQYF. The CDR3 nucleotides read TGTGCCAGCAGCCAAGACTTGGACAGGGACCACGAGCAGTACTTC.

The chain links TRBV4-2 to TRBJ2-3; D might be TRBD1 (5 bases). The CDR3 loop spans 16 amino acids. Germline V gene data show CDR1 as LGHNA and CDR2 as YNFKEQ. Trimming removed 3 bases from V and 2 bases from J, with 15 bases in between. CDR3 bases: TGTGCCAGCAGCCACCGTGAACAGGAATACACAGATACGCAGTATTTT. Translated: CASSHREQEYTDTQYF.

This chain connects TRBV15 to TRBJ2-2; D is unclear. CDR3 length: 15 amino acids. From germline, CDR1 is LNHNV and CDR2 YYDKDF (reference sequence). V lost 2 bases and J lost 1, with 8 bases in between. The CDR3 protein is CATSRSSLNTGELFF. The CDR3 DNA sequence: TGTGCCACCAGCAGATCTAGTCTGAACACCGGGGAGCTGTTTTTT.